Presented here are 31 T cell receptor beta chains from one specimen sequenced in a study of CD8+ T cells in alopecia areata. Investigators isolated RNA and reverse transcribed it into cDNA to act as the sequencing template. Sequencing used immunoSEQ multiplex PCR; TCRdb keeps in-frame clones, though not all of them. Of about 97,000 clones in the sample, roughly two fifths were seen once. The sequenced material came from CD4+ T cells sorted from blood. The receptors originated from a human donor with alopecia areata.

This clone showed up just a few times. V usage is TRBV18 and J usage is TRBJ2-7; the D gene could be TRBD1 or TRBD2 (6 bases each). V was cut by 6 bases and J by 0 bases, with 15 bases left in between. In germline, CDR1 is KGHSH, CDR2 LQKENI. The CDR3 is 15 amino acids. CDR3 sequence reads: CASSLSGAVSYEQYF. The CDR3, as DNA: TGTGCCAGCTCCTTATCGGGGGCGGTCTCCTACGAGCAGTACTTC.

The chain combines TRBV7-2 with TRBJ1-1; possible D gene TRBD1, 5 bases. Germline values: CDR1 SGHTA, CDR2 FQGNSA. Trimming pared 1 base from V and 3 bases from J, leaving 12 bases between. CDR3 length equals 15 residues. The CDR3 coding sequence is TGTGCCAGCAGCTTAGTAGGCGGGACCCACACTGAAGCTTTCTTT. Protein sequence: CASSLVGGTHTEAFF.

The chain has TRBV20-1 and TRBJ1-4; D remains unclear. Trimming stripped 1 base from V and 12 bases from J, with 6 bases between. The CDR3 is 10 amino acids. Germline V gene data show CDR1 as DFQATT and CDR2 as SNEGSKA (reference sequence). The CDR3 sequence is CSARGVELFF. In nucleotides, the CDR3 is TGCAGTGCTAGAGGAGTAGAACTGTTTTTT.

This sequence joins TRBV11-2 and TRBJ1-1; 9 bases map to TRBD1. This CDR3 is built from 16 residues. The J segment lost 2 bases and the V segment lost 2 bases, leaving 6 bases of the junction unmatched. Germline V CDR1 and CDR2: SGHAT, FQNNGV. CDR3 protein: CASSLPTGGVNTEAFF. The CDR3 DNA sequence: TGTGCCAGCAGCTTACCCACAGGGGGCGTTAACACTGAAGCTTTCTTT.

The V call is TRBV5-1, the J call TRBJ2-7; TRBD1 aligns across 12 bases. Trimming cost V 4 bases and J 4 bases; bases outside gene matches: 6. This CDR3 comprises 15 residues. Per the germline V gene, CDR1 is SGHRS and CDR2 is YFSETQ. CDR3 DNA sequence: TGCGCCAGCAGCAGCGGGACAGGGGGCAGGTACGAGCAGTACTTC. This gives the protein CASSSGTGGRYEQYF.

The chain recombines TRBV30 with TRBJ2-7; 8 nucleotides align to TRBD1. This CDR3 spans 13 amino acids. Germline V lookup: CDR1 GTSNPN, CDR2 SVGIG (reference sequence). Trimming cost V 5 bases and J 7 bases; bases outside gene matches: 10. The CDR3 nucleotides are TGTGCCTGGGGTTTGAGGACAGGGTATGAGCAGTACTTC. Protein product: CAWGLRTGYEQYF. The variable domain in full, completed from reference TRBV30 and TRBJ2-7, reads SQTIHQWPATLVQPVGSPLSLECTVEGTSNPNLYWYRQAAGRGLQLLFYSVGIGQISSEVPQNLSASRPQDRQFILSSKKLLLSDSGFYLCAWGLRTGYEQYFGPGTRLTVT.

The rearrangement joins TRBV7-6 to TRBJ1-6; 7 positions agree with TRBD1. Germline assignment: CDR1 SGHVS and CDR2 FNYEAQ. V was clipped by 1 base and J by 4 bases; unmatched bases: 7. This CDR3 contains 17 residues. The DNA for the CDR3 is TGTGCCAGCAGCTTAGGAACAGGGGCAGTTTATAATTCACCCCTCCACTTT. As protein: CASSLGTGAVYNSPLHF.

This clone was found a few times. The V gene is TRBV6-4, the J gene TRBJ1-1, with D possibly matching TRBD1 (5 bases). CDR1 is MRHNA and CDR2 is SNTAGT in the germline V gene. This CDR3 comprises 15 residues. Trimming took 2 bases from V and 5 from J, leaving 15 bases between them. The DNA for the CDR3 is TGTGCCAGCAGTGACACGGGGCGGGGGGATACTGAAGCTTTCTTT. Its translation is CASSDTGRGDTEAFF.

This clone was counted many times. This sequence joins TRBV7-3 and TRBJ2-2; 13 bases align to TRBD2. Germline V CDR1 and CDR2: SGHTA, FQGTGA. CDR3 length: 16 amino acids. V lost 4 bases, J lost 4 bases, and 3 bases stayed unmatched. The chain's CDR3 is CASSSGLAGATGELFF. The CDR3 DNA reads as TGTGCCAGCAGCTCCGGACTAGCGGGGGCCACCGGGGAGCTGTTTTTT.

This chain connects TRBV6-1 to TRBJ1-5; D not certain. CDR1 MNHNS and CDR2 SASEGT come from the germline V gene. This CDR3 contains 9 residues. V shed 8 bases and J shed 6 bases, with 2 bases lying between them. The CDR3 region is CASRQPQHF. The CDR3 DNA sequence: TGTGCCAGCCGTCAGCCCCAGCATTTT.

The chain is built from TRBV7-3 and TRBJ1-1; the D gene is possibly TRBD1 (5 bases). This CDR3 contains 13 residues. Trimming cost V 0 bases and J 3 bases, with 5 bases left between them. Germline CDR1 SGHTA, CDR2 FQGTGA. CDR3 DNA: TGTGCCAGCAGCTTAACGGGGGACACTGAAGCTTTCTTT. Its protein product is CASSLTGDTEAFF.

This clone came up a few times. The CDR3 nucleotides read TGTGCCAGCAGTTTACCCTTAGCGGGGGGGCTGGAGACCCAGTACTTC. Its protein is CASSLPLAGGLETQYF. The chain uses TRBV28 and TRBJ2-5; 11 bases are shared with TRBD2. J was trimmed by 5 bases and V by 2 bases; bases with no gene match: 7. Germline V gene sequence: CDR1 MDHEN, CDR2 SYDVKM. The CDR3 contains 16 residues. Drawing the rest from reference TRBV28 and TRBJ2-5, the complete variable domain is DVKVTQSSRYLVKRTGEKVFLECVQDMDHENMFWYRQDPGLGLRLIYFSYDVKMKEKGDIPEGYSVSREKKERFSLILESASTNQTSMYLCASSLPLAGGLETQYFGPGTRLLVL.

This clone occurred many times. The rearrangement links TRBV6-6 to TRBJ2-3, with a possible D match to TRBD2 (6 bases). This CDR3 comprises 15 residues. CDR1 and CDR2 (germline): MNHNY, SVGAGI (reference sequence). The germline V and J ends were trimmed by 6 bases and 3 bases, with 16 bases remaining between them. The CDR3 sequence is CASRILGRRTDTQYF. Written as DNA, the CDR3 is TGTGCCAGCAGGATACTCGGGAGAAGGACAGATACGCAGTATTTT.

This clone has only a few counts. V and J are TRBV30 and TRBJ1-2; 9 bases align to TRBD1. This CDR3 spans 14 amino acids. The V gene end was trimmed by 0 bases and the J gene end by 8 bases; junction bases not matched to a gene: 7. CDR1 is GTSNPN and CDR2 is SVGIG in the germline V gene (reference sequence). As DNA, the CDR3 is TGTGCCTGGAGTGTTCCGGGACAGGGTTGGGGCTACACCTTC. Protein sequence: CAWSVPGQGWGYTF.

The rearrangement joins TRBV30 to TRBJ2-5; D call uncertain. The last part of the DNA fits TRBJ2-7 better; the J call may be wrong. Germline V gene sequence: CDR1 GTSNPN, CDR2 SVGIG (reference sequence). The CDR3 extends over 12 amino acids. The CDR3 reads CAWKDGAYEQYF. CDR3 bases: TGTGCCTGGAAGGACGGAGCCTACGAGCAGTACTTC.

The chain links TRBV6-5 to TRBJ2-6, with a possible D match to TRBD1 (6 bases). V lost 2 bases to trimming and J lost 1 base, with 6 bases between them. Per the germline V gene, CDR1 is MNHEY and CDR2 is SVGAGI. The CDR3 runs to 15 residues. CDR3 amino acids: CASSYRGSGANVLTF. In DNA, the CDR3 is TGTGCCAGCAGTTACAGGGGGTCTGGGGCCAACGTCCTGACTTTC.

This clone was recorded a few times. This chain joins TRBV28 and TRBJ2-3; 7 nucleotides match TRBD2. Trimming removed 6 bases from V and 7 bases from J; junction bases left unmatched: 13. Germline V gene sequence: CDR1 MDHEN, CDR2 SYDVKM. CDR3 size: 15 residues. The CDR3 DNA is TGTGCCAGCAGCGTGGGGGGGACTGGGGCCAATACGCAGTATTTT. It translates to CASSVGGTGANTQYF.

V and J are TRBV7-9 and TRBJ1-1; no firm D call. V was shortened by 3 bases and J by 0 bases, with 2 bases between the two germline ends. Germline lookup yields CDR1 SEHNR and CDR2 FQNEAQ (reference sequence). This CDR3 is 12 amino acids long. Here the CDR3 reads CASSFLNTEAFF. Written as DNA, the CDR3 is TGTGCCAGCAGCTTTTTGAACACTGAAGCTTTCTTT.

The CDR3 is CSVESNVIQETQYF. CDR3 DNA: TGCAGCGTTGAATCGAACGTTATCCAAGAGACCCAGTACTTC. This chain connects TRBV29-1 to TRBJ2-5; no clear D. CDR1 SQVTM and CDR2 ANQGSEA come from the germline V gene. V lost 2 bases to trimming and J lost 1 base, with 11 bases between them. The CDR3 is 14 residues long.

The chain combines TRBV19 with TRBJ1-1, with D uncertain. CDR3 size: 14 residues. V lost 2 bases to trimming and J lost 0 bases, with 7 bases between them. The germline V gene has CDR1 LNHDA and CDR2 SQIVND (reference sequence). The CDR3 coding sequence is TGTGCCAGTAGTATACTGCATATGAACACTGAAGCTTTCTTT. This sequence encodes CASSILHMNTEAFF. The full variable domain, with the rest looked up from reference TRBV19 and TRBJ1-1, is DGGITQSPKYLFRKEGQNVTLSCEQNLNHDAMYWYRQDPGQGLRLIYYSQIVNDFQKGDIAEGYSVSREKKESFPLTVTSAQKNPTAFYLCASSILHMNTEAFFGQGTRLTVV.

The V gene is TRBV28, the J gene TRBJ2-1; no clear D. The CDR3 contains 15 residues. Germline loops: CDR1 MDHEN, CDR2 SYDVKM. V was clipped by 4 bases and J by 11 bases, with 21 bases between them. The CDR3 reads CASSSQSGGGLKQFF. The CDR3 DNA sequence: TGTGCCAGCAGTTCCCAGTCAGGTGGTGGGCTGAAGCAGTTCTTC.

This clone was seen a few times. The rearrangement uses TRBV28 and TRBJ2-7, with 8 bases identical to TRBD2. The CDR3 has 15 amino acids. CDR1 and CDR2 (germline): MDHEN, SYDVKM. Germline trimming cut 6 bases from V and 3 bases from J; bases unmatched to any gene: 10. CDR3 protein: CASSIDGRASYEQYF. CDR3 DNA sequence: TGTGCCAGCAGCATCGACGGGAGGGCCAGCTACGAGCAGTACTTC.

The V call is TRBV19, the J call TRBJ2-7; D is perhaps TRBD2 (6 bases). Looked up from germline, CDR1 is LNHDA and CDR2 is SQIVND (reference sequence). This CDR3 comprises 12 residues. Deletions cut 6 bases from V and 3 bases from J, with 9 bases between. In DNA, the CDR3 is TGTGCCAGTAGCGGAGGGATCTACGAGCAGTACTTC. Translating gives CASSGGIYEQYF.

The chain's CDR3 is CASSLAGRNYGYTF. The CDR3 bases are TGTGCCAGCAGCTTAGCTGGTAGAAACTATGGCTACACCTTC. The rearrangement joins TRBV7-9 to TRBJ1-2, with unresolved D. Germline lookup yields CDR1 SEHNR and CDR2 FQNEAQ (reference sequence). The CDR3 sequence is 14 residues long. The ends were cut back, 0 bases at V and 2 bases at J, with 7 bases in the middle.

The rearrangement joins TRBV28 to TRBJ2-5; 9 bases align to TRBD1. Trimming at V came to 5 bases and at J to 1 base, leaving 11 bases not matched to a gene. The CDR3 runs to 17 residues. Germline assignment: CDR1 MDHEN and CDR2 SYDVKM. The CDR3 sequence: CASSAPGQGSFQETQYF. The CDR3 DNA reads as TGTGCCAGCAGTGCCCCGGGACAGGGATCCTTCCAAGAGACCCAGTACTTC.

This clone has just a few counts. J is TRBJ2-1 and V is TRBV2, with 8 positions matching TRBD2. The germline V gene encodes CDR1 SNHLY and CDR2 FYNNEI. The CDR3 has 13 amino acids. J lost 9 bases, V lost 11 bases, and 12 bases had no gene match. DNA for the CDR3: TGTGCCGTTCAGCGGGAGAGGACTGGTGAGCAGTTCTTC. This translates into CAVQRERTGEQFF.

The gene calls are TRBV7-2 and TRBJ1-1; possible D gene TRBD1, 6 bases. Germline lookup yields CDR1 SGHTA and CDR2 FQGNSA. V lost 6 bases, J lost 5 bases, and 16 bases lay in between. There are 14 residues in the CDR3. The CDR3 protein is CASSRTAGVTEAFF. The DNA of the CDR3 is TGTGCCAGCAGTAGGACGGCAGGGGTAACTGAAGCTTTCTTT.

The chain employs TRBV30 and TRBJ1-1, with 10 bases aligning to TRBD1. Trimming cost V 3 bases and J 2 bases; bases outside gene matches: 3. CDR1 and CDR2 from the germline V gene are GTSNPN and SVGIG (reference sequence). This CDR3 has 14 residues. The CDR3 loop is CAWRGDRGNTEAFF. In DNA form, the CDR3 reads TGTGCCTGGAGAGGGGACAGGGGAAACACTGAAGCTTTCTTT.

The chain recombines TRBV15 with TRBJ2-5, with 15 bases identical to TRBD2. V was pared by 7 bases and J by 4 bases, with 7 bases of the junction left unmatched. Per germline, CDR1 LNHNV and CDR2 YYDKDF (reference sequence). The CDR3 covers 16 residues. CDR3 coding DNA: TGTGCCACCAAAACTGGACTAGCGGGAGGGATAGAGACCCAGTACTTC. Translation gives CATKTGLAGGIETQYF.

The J gene is TRBJ1-4, the V gene TRBV4-1; maybe TRBD1 (6 bases). The CDR3 totals 16 residues. Per germline, CDR1 MGHRA and CDR2 YSYEKL. The ends were cut back, 3 bases at V and 2 bases at J, with 13 bases in the middle. The CDR3 spells CASSHRSGATNEKLFF. In DNA, the CDR3 is TGCGCCAGCAGCCATCGATCAGGGGCCACTAATGAAAAACTGTTTTTT.

The V gene is TRBV2, the J gene TRBJ1-2, with TRBD1 matching 9 bases. CDR3 length equals 13 residues. In germline, CDR1 is SNHLY, CDR2 FYNNEI. J gave up 4 bases and V 7 bases, and 4 bases lay outside the gene matches. In DNA form, the CDR3 reads TGTGCCAGCACTGCGACAGGGGGCTATGGCTACACCTTC. Translated: CASTATGGYGYTF.